This T cell receptor (beta chain) emerged from a study of cytomegalovirus exposure and HLA in healthy donors. General study points: It emerged from a later analysis that several of the most significant clusters appeared to be linked to common viral pathogens.

This CDR3 has 15 amino acids. The germline V gene encodes CDR1 MGHDK and CDR2 SYGVNS. The V and J ends lost 3 bases and 5 bases, in that order; junction bases with no gene match: 5. Regarding this clone: Its specificity is not known.

Use of 60 Vbeta and 13 Jbeta primers characterized the PCR. TCRdb's copy holds only in-frame clones and misses some; the assay was immunoSEQ multiplex PCR. The sample records about 190,000 clones, approximately 84% being singletons. Sequencing was done on a sample of PBMCs. The V and J genes are TRBV25-1 and TRBJ2-7, with 12 bases that match TRBD1. This TCR was recovered from a man aged 50 to 60 in good health and CMV-seronegative. The CDR3 DNA reads as TGTGCCAGCAGTGAGGGGGGGACAGGGGGCCACGAGCAGTACTTC. It is translated as CASSEGGTGGHEQYF.